The 11 T cell receptor beta chains given below trace back to one sample, sequenced in a study of T cells after yellow fever vaccination. TCRdb re-called the 5' RACE reads through MiXCR, storing one row per CDR3 protein. The sample consists of under 250,000 distinct CDR3 sequences, under 3.5% of them appearing once. Sequencing was performed on CD4+ T cells sorted from PBMCs, taken 10 days after the yellow fever booster vaccination. The receptors originated from a man aged 18 to 35 who received the YFV17D yellow fever vaccine.

This clonotype appeared a few times. The V gene is TRBV5-1, the J gene TRBJ2-5; 7 bases agree with TRBD1. The germline V gene has CDR1 SGHRS and CDR2 YFSETQ. The CDR3 extends over 17 amino acids. The J segment lost 4 bases and the V segment lost 0 bases, leaving 12 bases of the junction unmatched. CDR3 loop: CASSLGIDRADRETQYF. CDR3 coding DNA: TGCGCCAGCAGCTTGGGGATAGACAGGGCTGACCGAGAGACCCAGTACTTC.

CDR3 protein: CASSTTGSYEQYV. The DNA of the CDR3 is TGTGCCAGCAGTACTACAGGGTCCTACGAGCAGTACGTC. The chain is built from TRBV25-1 and TRBJ2-7, with D tentatively TRBD1 (6 bases). The CDR3 covers 13 residues. The V and J ends lost 5 bases and 1 base respectively, with 9 bases between them. Germline V gives CDR1 MGHDK, CDR2 SYGVNS.

This clonotype was seen many times. This rearrangement joins TRBV29-1 to TRBJ2-6; D unresolved. The germline V and J ends were trimmed by 4 bases and 0 bases, with 7 bases remaining between them. CDR1 and CDR2 from the germline V gene are SQVTM and ANQGSEA. The length of the CDR3 is 14 residues. CDR3 loop: CSVARSSGANVLTF. The CDR3 DNA reads TGCAGCGTTGCCAGGAGCTCTGGGGCCAACGTCCTGACTTTC.

This clonotype was found a few times. V and J are TRBV15 and TRBJ1-6; TRBD1 aligns across 9 bases. Per germline, CDR1 LNHNV and CDR2 YYDKDF (reference sequence). This CDR3 is built from 18 residues. V was clipped by 5 bases and J by 7 bases; unmatched bases: 15. The CDR3 coding sequence is TGTGCCACCAGCTGGTGGGGACAGGGTAGGACGGGCAATTCACCCCTCCACTTT. Translation gives CATSWWGQGRTGNSPLHF.

There are many counts of this clonotype. The chain combines TRBV6-6 with TRBJ1-3; D may be TRBD1 (6 bases). Germline values: CDR1 MNHNY, CDR2 SVGAGI (reference sequence). The CDR3 loop spans 15 amino acids. V was clipped by 2 bases and J by 3 bases, with 11 bases between them. The DNA for the CDR3 is TGTGCCAGCAGTTACCGGACAGACGTTGGAAACACCATATATTTT. Translating gives CASSYRTDVGNTIYF.

This clonotype was recorded at least ten times. The CDR3 DNA is TGCAGTGCTACCTGGGGGGCTGGGGGCTACACCTTC. Amino acid sequence: CSATWGAGGYTF. V is TRBV20-1 and J is TRBJ1-2, with D possibly matching TRBD1 (6 bases). The CDR3 length is 12 residues. V was cut by 4 bases and J by 8 bases, with 14 bases left in between. Germline-derived CDR1 and CDR2 are DFQATT and SNEGSKA (reference sequence).

This clonotype occurred many times. The chain has TRBV6-1 and TRBJ1-5; unclear D gene. Germline assignment: CDR1 MNHNS and CDR2 SASEGT. Trimming left V 5 bases short and J 12 bases short, with 11 bases between. CDR3 length: 11 residues. CDR3 loop: CASSYTGIQHF. CDR3 sequence (DNA): TGTGCCAGCAGTTACACCGGGATCCAGCATTTT.

This clonotype was detected ten times or more. The gene calls are TRBV5-1 and TRBJ2-6; D gene ambiguous. Between the trimmed V and J ends, which lost 4 bases and 0 bases, there was a span of 8 bases. The CDR3 covers 15 residues. The germline V gene has CDR1 SGHRS and CDR2 YFSETQ. The DNA of the CDR3 is TGCGCCAGCAGCCCTACAGACTCTGGGGCCAACGTCCTGACTTTC. Translation: CASSPTDSGANVLTF.

At least ten counts were recorded for this clonotype. This rearrangement joins TRBV5-6 to TRBJ2-1; weak D call: TRBD2 (5 bases). The V end lost 0 bases, the J end lost 4 bases, and 8 bases lay between the germline ends. Germline V gene sequence: CDR1 SGHDT, CDR2 YYEEEE. There are 14 residues in the CDR3. In DNA, the CDR3 is TGTGCCAGCAGCTTGGTCCGGGGTTACAATGAGCAGTTCTTC. Residues: CASSLVRGYNEQFF.

This rearrangement joins TRBV14 to TRBJ2-2; the D is unclear. Per germline, CDR1 SGHDN and CDR2 FVKESK. Trimming stripped 2 bases from V and 4 bases from J, with 8 bases between. CDR3 length: 14 amino acids. The CDR3 sequence is CASSQHVGTGELFF. The CDR3, as DNA: TGTGCCAGCAGCCAACACGTAGGCACCGGGGAGCTGTTTTTT.

This clonotype was recorded a few times. J is TRBJ1-5 and V is TRBV3-1; D call uncertain. V was clipped by 1 base and J by 3 bases, with 10 bases between them. Germline CDR1 and CDR2: LGHDT and YNNKEL (reference sequence). The CDR3 extends over 15 amino acids. CDR3 nucleotide sequence: TGTGCCAGCAGCCAAGGTCAGCCGGTCAATCAGCCCCAGCATTTT. This translates into CASSQGQPVNQPQHF.